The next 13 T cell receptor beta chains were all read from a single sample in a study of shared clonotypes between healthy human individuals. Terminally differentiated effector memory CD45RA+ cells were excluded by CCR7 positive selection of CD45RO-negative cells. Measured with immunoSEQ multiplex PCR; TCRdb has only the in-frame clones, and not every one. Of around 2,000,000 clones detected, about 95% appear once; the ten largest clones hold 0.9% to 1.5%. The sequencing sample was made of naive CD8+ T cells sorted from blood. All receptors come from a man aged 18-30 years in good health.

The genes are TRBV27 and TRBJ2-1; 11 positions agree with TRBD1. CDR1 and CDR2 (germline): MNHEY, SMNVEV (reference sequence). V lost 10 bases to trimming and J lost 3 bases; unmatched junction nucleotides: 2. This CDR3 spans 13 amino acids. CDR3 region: CATGTGGYNEQFF. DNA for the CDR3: TGTGCCACCGGGACAGGGGGCTACAATGAGCAGTTCTTC.

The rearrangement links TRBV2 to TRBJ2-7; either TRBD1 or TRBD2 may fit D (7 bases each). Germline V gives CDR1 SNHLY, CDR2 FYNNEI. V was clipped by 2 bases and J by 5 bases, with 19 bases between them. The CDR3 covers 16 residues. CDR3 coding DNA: TGTGCCAGCAGTGAAACCCCCTCCAGGGGGGGGAACGAGCAGTACTTC. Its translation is CASSETPSRGGNEQYF.

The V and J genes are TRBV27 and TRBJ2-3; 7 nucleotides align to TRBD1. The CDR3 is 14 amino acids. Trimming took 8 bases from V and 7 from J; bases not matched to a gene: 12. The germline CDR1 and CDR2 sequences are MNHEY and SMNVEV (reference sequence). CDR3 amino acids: CASGSRGSGYTQYF. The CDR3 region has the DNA TGTGCCAGCGGGTCCAGGGGGTCGGGGTATACGCAGTATTTT.

CDR3 sequence: CASSDHSYEQYF. CDR3 DNA sequence: TGCGCCAGCAGTGACCACTCCTACGAGCAGTACTTC. The J gene is TRBJ2-7, the V gene TRBV10-1; no clear D. Germline values: CDR1 WNHNN, CDR2 SYGVQD (reference sequence). V lost 3 bases, J lost 0 bases, and 3 bases lay in between. The CDR3 sequence is 12 residues long.

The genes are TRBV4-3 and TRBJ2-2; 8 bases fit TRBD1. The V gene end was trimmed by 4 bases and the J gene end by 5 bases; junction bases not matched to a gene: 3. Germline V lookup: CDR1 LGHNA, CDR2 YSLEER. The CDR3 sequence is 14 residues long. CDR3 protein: CASSRWTGTGELFF. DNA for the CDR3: TGCGCCAGCAGCCGTTGGACAGGGACCGGGGAGCTGTTTTTT.

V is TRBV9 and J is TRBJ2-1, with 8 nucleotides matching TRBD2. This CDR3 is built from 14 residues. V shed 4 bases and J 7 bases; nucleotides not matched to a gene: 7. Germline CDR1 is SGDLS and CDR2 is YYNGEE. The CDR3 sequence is CASSHSGGRNEQFF. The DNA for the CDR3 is TGTGCCAGCAGCCATTCGGGAGGGAGAAATGAGCAGTTCTTC.

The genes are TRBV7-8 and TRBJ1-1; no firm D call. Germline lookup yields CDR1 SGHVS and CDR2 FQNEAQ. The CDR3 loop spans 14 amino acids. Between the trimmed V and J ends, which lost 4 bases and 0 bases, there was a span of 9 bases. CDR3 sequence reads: CASSSEVVNTEAFF. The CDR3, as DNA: TGTGCCAGCAGCTCAGAGGTGGTGAACACTGAAGCTTTCTTT.

The CDR3 loop reads CASLGGRSNQPQHF. The CDR3 DNA reads as TGTGCCAGTCTTGGGGGGAGGAGCAATCAGCCCCAGCATTTT. V gene TRBV5-6 combines with J gene TRBJ1-5; D possibly corresponds to TRBD1 (5 bases). Germline CDR1 and CDR2: SGHDT and YYEEEE. V was pared by 8 bases and J by 1 base, with 13 bases between. The CDR3 covers 14 residues.

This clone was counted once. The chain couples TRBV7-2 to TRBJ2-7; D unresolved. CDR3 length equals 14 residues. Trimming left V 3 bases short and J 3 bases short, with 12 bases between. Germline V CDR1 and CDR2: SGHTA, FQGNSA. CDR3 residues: CASSFTLGYYEQYF. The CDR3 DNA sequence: TGTGCCAGCAGCTTCACTCTTGGGTACTACGAGCAGTACTTC.

CDR3 bases: TGTGCCAGCAGTTTTGGGGGCGTAAACTACGAGCAGTACTTC. Translated, it gives CASSFGGVNYEQYF. The chain has TRBV27 and TRBJ2-7; a possible D gene is TRBD1 (6 bases). Looked up from germline, CDR1 is MNHEY and CDR2 is SMNVEV (reference sequence). This CDR3 has 14 amino acids. Trimming took 3 bases from V and 3 from J, leaving 12 bases between them.

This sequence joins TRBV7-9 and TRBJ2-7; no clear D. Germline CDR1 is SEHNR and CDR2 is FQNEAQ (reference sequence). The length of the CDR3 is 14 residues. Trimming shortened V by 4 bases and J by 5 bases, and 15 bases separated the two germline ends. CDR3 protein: CASSSPLLRHEQYF. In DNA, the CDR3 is TGTGCCAGCAGCTCCCCCCTCTTGCGCCACGAGCAGTACTTC.

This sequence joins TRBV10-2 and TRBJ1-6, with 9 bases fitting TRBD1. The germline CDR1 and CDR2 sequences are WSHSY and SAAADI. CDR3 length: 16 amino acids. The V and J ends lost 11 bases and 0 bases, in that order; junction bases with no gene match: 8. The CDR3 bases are TGCGCCTCGGTTGGGACAGGGAGCTCCTATAATTCACCCCTCCACTTT. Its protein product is CASVGTGSSYNSPLHF.

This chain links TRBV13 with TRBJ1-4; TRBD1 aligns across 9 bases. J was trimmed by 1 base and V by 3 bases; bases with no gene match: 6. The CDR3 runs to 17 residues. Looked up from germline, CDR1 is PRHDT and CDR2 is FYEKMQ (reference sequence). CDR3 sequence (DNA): TGTGCCAGCAGCTTTTCGGGACAGGGACGAACTAATGAAAAACTGTTTTTT. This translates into CASSFSGQGRTNEKLFF.